In this sample, the clone carrying this TCR beta chain turned up many times. Via MiXCR, TCRdb re-called the 5' RACE reads, giving one row per CDR3 protein. The table has roughly 40,000 distinct CDR3 sequences, 6.5% to 8% seen once. The time point: sample taken at primary tumor resection. In each case, whole RNA from tumor, nontumor lung or frozen PBMC was sequenced unsorted. The entry originates in a study of spatial heterogeneity in lung cancer. The overall study: Sequence detection consistently recorded a greater number of beta-chain than alpha-chain sequences.

The CDR3 totals 12 residues. Germline assignment: CDR1 GTSNPN and CDR2 SVGIG (reference sequence). V lost 7 bases and J 1 base, leaving 10 bases between the germline ends. The material sequenced was PBMCs, taken at surgery. This chain uses TRBV30 with TRBJ1-1, with unresolved D. The sequence was obtained from a female donor with early-stage non-small cell lung cancer. In nucleotides, the CDR3 is TGTGCCTTAGACGGGAAGAACACTGAAGCTTTCTTT. The encoded protein is CALDGKNTEAFF.